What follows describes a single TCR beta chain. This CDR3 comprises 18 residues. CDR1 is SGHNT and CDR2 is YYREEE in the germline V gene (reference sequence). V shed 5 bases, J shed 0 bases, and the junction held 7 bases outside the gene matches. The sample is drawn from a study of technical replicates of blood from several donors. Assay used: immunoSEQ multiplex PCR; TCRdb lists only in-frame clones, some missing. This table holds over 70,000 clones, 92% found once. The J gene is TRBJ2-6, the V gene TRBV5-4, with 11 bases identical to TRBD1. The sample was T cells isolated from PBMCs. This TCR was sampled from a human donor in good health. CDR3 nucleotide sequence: TGTGCCAGCAGTCACAGGACAGGGGGCCTCTCTGGGGCCAACGTCCTGACTTTC. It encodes CASSHRTGGLSGANVLTF.